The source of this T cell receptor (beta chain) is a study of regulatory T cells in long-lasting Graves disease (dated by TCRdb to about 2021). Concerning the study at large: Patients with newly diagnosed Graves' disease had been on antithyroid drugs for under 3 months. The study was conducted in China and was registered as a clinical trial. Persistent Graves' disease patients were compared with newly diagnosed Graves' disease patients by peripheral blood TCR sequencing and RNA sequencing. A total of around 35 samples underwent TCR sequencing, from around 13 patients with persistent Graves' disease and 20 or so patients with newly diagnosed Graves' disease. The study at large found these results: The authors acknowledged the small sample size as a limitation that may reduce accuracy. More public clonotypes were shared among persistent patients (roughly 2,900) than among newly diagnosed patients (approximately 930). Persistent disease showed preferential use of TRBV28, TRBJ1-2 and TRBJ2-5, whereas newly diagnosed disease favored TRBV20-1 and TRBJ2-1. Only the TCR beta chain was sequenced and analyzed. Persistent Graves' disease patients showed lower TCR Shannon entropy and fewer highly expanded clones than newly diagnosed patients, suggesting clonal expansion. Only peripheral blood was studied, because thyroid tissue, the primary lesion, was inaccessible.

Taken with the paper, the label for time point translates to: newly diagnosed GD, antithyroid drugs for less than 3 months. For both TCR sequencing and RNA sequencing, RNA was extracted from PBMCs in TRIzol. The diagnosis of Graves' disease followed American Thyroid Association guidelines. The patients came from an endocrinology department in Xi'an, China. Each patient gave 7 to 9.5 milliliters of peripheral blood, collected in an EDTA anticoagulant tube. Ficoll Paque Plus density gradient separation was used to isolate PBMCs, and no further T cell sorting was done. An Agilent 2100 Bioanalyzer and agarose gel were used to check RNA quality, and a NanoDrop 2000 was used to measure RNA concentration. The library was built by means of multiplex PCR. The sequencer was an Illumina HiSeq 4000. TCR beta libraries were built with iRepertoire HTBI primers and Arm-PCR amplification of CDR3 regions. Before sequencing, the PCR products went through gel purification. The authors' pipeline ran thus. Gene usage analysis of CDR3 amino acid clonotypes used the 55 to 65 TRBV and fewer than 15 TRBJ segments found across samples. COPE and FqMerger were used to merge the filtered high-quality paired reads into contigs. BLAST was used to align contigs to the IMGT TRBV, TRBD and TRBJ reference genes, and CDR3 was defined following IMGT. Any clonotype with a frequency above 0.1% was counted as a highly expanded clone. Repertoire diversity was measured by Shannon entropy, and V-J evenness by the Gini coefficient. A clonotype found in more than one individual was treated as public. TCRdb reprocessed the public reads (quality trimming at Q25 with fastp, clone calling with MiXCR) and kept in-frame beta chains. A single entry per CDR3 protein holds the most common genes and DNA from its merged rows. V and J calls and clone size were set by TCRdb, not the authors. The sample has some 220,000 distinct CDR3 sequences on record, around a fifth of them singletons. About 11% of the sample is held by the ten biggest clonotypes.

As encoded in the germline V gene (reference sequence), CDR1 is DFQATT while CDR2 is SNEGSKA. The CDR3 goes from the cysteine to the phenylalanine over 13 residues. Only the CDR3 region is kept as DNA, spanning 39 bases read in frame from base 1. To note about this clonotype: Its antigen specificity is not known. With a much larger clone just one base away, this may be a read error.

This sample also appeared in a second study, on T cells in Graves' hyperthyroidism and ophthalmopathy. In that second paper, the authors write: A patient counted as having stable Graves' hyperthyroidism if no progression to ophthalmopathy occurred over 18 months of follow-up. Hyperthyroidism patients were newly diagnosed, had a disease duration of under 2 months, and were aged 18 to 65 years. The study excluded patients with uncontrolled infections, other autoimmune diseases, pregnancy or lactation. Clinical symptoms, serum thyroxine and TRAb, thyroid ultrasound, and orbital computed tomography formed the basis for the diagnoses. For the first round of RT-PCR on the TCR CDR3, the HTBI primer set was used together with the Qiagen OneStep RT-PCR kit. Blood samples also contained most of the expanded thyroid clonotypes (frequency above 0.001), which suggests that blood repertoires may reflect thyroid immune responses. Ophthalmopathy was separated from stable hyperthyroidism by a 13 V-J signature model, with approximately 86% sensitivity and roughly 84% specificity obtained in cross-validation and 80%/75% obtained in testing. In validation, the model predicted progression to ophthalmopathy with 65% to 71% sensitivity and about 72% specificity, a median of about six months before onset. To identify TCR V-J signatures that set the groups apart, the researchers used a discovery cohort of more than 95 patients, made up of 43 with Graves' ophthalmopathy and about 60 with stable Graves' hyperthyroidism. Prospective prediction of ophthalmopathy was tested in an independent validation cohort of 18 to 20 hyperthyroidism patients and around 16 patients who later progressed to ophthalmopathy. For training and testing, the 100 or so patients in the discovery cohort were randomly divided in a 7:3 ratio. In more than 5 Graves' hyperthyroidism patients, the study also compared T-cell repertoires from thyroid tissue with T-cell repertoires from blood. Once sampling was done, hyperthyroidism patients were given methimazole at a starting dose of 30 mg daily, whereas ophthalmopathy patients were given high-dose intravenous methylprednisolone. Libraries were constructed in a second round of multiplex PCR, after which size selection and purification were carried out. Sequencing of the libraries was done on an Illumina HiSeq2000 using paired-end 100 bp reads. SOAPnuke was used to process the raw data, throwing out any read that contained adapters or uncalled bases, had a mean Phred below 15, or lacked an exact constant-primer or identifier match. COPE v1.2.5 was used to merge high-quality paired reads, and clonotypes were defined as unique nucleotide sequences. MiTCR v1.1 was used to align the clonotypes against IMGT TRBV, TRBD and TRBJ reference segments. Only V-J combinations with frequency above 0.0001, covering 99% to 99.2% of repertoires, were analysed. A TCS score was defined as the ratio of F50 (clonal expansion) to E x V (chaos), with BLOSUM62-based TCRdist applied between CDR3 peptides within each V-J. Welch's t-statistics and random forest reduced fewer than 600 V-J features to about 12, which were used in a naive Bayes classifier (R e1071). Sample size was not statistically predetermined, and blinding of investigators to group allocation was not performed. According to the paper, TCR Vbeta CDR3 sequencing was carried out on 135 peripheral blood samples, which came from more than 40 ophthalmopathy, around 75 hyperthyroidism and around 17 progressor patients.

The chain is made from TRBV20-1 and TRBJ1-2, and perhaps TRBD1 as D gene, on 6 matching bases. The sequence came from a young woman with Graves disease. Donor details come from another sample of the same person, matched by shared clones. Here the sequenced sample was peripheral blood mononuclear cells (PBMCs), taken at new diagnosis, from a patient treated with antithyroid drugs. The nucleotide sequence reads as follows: TGCAGCCCACAGGGCCATCTGAACTATGGCCACACCTTC. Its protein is CSPQGHLNYGHTF.